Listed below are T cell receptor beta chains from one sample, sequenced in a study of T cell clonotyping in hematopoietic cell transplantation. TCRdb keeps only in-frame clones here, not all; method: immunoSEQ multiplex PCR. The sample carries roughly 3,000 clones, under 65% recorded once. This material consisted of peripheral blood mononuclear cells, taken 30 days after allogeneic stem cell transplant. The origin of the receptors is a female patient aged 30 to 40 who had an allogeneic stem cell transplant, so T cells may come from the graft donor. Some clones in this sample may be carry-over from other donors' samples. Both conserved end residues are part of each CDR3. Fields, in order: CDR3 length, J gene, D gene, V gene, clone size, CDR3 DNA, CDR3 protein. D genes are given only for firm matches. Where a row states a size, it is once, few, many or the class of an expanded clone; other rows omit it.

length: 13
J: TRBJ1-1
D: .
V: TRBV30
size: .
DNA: TGTGCCTGGAGTAGGTTACTGAACACTGAAGCTTTCTTT
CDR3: CAWSRLLNTEAFF

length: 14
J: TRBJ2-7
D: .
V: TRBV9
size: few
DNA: TGTGCCAGCAGCGGTCGGGGGGCCTTATACGAGCAGTACTTC
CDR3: CASSGRGALYEQYF

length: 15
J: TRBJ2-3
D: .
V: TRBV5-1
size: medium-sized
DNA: TGCGCCAGCAGCTCTGACACCTTTTCAACAGATACGCAGTATTTT
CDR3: CASSSDTFSTDTQYF

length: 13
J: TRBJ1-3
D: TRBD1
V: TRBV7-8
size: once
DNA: TGTGCCAGCAGGGACAGGGGAGGAAACACCATATATTTT
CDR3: CASRDRGGNTIYF

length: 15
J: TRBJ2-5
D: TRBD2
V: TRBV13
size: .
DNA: TGTGCCAGCAGCTCTAGCGGGGCGGGGGAGGAGACCCAGTACTTC
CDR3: CASSSSGAGEETQYF

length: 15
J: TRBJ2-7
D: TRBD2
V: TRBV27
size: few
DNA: TGTGCCAGCAGTGCCCAGCGGGGGGCCTCCTACGAGCAGTACTTC
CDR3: CASSAQRGASYEQYF

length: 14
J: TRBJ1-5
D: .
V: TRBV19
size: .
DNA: TGTGCCAGTAGTCGAGGGGACGGCAATCAGCCCCAGCATTTT
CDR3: CASSRGDGNQPQHF

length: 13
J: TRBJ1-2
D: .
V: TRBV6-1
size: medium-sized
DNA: TGTGCCACCCTAAAGACAGCTAAGGATGGCTACACCTTC
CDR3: CATLKTAKDGYTF

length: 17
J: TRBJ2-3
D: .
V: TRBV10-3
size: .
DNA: TGTGCCATCAGTGACCCCCCTCGAGGGGGTCTCCAGAACACGCAGTATTTT
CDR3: CAISDPPRGGLQNTQYF

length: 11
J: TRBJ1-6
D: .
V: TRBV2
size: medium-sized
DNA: TGTGCCAGCAGTGTTCCTTCACCCCTCCACTTT
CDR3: CASSVPSPLHF

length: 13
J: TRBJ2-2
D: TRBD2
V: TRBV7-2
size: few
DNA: TGTGCCAGTGGGCACGGGGGGGGCCGGGAGCTGTTTTTT
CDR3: CASGHGGGRELFF

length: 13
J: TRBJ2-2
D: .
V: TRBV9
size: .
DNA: TGTGCCAGCAGCGTATCAAACACCGGGGAGCTGTTTTTT
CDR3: CASSVSNTGELFF

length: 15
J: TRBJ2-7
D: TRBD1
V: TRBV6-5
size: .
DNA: TGTGCCAGCAGCCTGGGAGGGACAGGGACCTACGAGCAGTACTTC
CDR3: CASSLGGTGTYEQYF

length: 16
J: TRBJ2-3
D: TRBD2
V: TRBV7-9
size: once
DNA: TGTGCCAGCAGCCAGCCGGCTAGCGGGGAGGGAGATACGCAGTATTTT
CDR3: CASSQPASGEGDTQYF

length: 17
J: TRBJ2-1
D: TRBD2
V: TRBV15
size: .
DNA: TGTGCCACCAGCAGACCCACCGCCGGGACTAGGGGCAATGAGCAGTTCTTC
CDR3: CATSRPTAGTRGNEQFF

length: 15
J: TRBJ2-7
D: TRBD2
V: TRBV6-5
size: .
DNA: TGTGCCAGCAGTTACTCGGGACTAGCGGACTACGAGCAGTACTTC
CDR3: CASSYSGLADYEQYF

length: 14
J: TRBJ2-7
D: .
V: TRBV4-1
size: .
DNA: TGCGCCAGCAGCCAAGATGTTGGGTCGGTTGAGCAGTACTTC
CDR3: CASSQDVGSVEQYF

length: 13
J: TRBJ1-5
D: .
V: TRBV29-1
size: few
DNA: TGCAGCGTCCGGGACAATTACAATCAGCCCCAGCATTTT
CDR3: CSVRDNYNQPQHF